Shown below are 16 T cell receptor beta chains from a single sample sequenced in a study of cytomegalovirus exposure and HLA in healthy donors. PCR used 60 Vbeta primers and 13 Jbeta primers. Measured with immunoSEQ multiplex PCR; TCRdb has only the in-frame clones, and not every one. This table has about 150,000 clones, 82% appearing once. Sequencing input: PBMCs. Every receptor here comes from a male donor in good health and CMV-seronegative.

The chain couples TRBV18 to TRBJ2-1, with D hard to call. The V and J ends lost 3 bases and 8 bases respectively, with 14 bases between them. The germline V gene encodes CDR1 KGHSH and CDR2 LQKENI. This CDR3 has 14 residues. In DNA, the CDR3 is TGTGCCAGCTCACCGAGTCGAAGCCGGGATGAGCAGTTCTTC. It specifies CASSPSRSRDEQFF.

The CDR3 region is CASSLFSGLAGQETQYF. Here the CDR3 DNA reads TGTGCCAGCAGCTTGTTCAGCGGTCTAGCGGGACAAGAGACCCAGTACTTC. The chain couples TRBV5-6 to TRBJ2-5, with 9 bases that match TRBD2. Trimming took 1 base from V and 2 from J; bases not matched to a gene: 9. The CDR3 has 17 amino acids. In germline, CDR1 is SGHDT, CDR2 YYEEEE.

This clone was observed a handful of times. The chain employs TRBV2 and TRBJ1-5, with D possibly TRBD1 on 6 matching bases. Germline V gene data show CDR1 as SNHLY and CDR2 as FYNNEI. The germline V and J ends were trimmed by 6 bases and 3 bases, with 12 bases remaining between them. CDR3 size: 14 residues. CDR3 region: CASSGQIPNQPQHF. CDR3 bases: TGTGCCAGCAGCGGACAGATACCCAATCAGCCCCAGCATTTT.

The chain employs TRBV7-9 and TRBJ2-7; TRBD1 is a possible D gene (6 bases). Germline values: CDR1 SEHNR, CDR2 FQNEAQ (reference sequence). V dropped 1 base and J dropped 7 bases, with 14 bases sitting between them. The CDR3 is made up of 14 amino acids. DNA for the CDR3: TGTGCCAGCAGCTTAGGTCAGGGGTCGGGTGAGCAGTACTTC. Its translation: CASSLGQGSGEQYF.

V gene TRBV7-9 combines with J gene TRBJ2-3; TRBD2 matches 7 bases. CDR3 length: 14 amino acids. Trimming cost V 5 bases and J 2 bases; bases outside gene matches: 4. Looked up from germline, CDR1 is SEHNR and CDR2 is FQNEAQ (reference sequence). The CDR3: CASSAGLDTDTQYF. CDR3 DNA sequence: TGTGCCAGCAGCGCCGGACTAGACACAGATACGCAGTATTTT. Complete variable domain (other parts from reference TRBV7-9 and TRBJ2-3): DTGVSQNPRHKITKRGQNVTFRCDPISEHNRLYWYRQTLGQGPEFLTYFQNEAQLEKSRLLSDRFSAERPKGSFSTLEIQRTEQGDSAMYLCASSAGLDTDTQYFGPGTRLTVL.

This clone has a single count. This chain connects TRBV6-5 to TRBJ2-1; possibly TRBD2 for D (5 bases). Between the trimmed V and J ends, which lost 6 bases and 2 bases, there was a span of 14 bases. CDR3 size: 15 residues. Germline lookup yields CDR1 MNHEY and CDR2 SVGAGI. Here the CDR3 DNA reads TGTGCCAGCAGCCAATATAGCGCTACCTACAATGAGCAGTTCTTC. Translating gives CASSQYSATYNEQFF.

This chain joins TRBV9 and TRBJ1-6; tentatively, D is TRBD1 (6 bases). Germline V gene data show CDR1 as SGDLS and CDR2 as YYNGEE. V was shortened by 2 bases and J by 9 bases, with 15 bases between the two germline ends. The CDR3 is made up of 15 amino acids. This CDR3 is CASSVGDRPSSPLHF. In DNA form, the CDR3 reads TGTGCCAGCAGCGTCGGAGACAGGCCGTCTTCACCCCTCCACTTT. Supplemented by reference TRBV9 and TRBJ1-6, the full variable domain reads DSGVTQTPKHLITATGQRVTLRCSPRSGDLSVYWYQQSLDQGLQFLIQYYNGEERAKGNILERFSAQQFPDLHSELNLSSLELGDSALYFCASSVGDRPSSPLHFGNGTRLTVT.

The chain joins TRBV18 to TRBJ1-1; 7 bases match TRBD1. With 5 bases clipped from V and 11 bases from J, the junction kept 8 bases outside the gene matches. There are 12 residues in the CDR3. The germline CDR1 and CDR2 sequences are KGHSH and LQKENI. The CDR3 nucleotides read TGTGCCAGCTCATCTTACAGGGGTGAGGCTTTCTTT. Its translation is CASSSYRGEAFF. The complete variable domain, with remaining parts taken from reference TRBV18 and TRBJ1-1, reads NAGVMQNPRHLVRRRGQEARLRCSPMKGHSHVYWYRQLPEEGLKFMVYLQKENIIDESGMPKERFSAEFPKEGPSILRIQQVVRGDSAAYFCASSSYRGEAFFGQGTRLTVV.

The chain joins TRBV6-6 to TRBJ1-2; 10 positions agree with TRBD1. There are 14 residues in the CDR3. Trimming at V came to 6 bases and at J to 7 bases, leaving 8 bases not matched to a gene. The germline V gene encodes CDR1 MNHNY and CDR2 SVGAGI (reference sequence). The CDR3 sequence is CASSPGTGERGYTF. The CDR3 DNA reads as TGTGCCAGCAGCCCGGGGACAGGGGAGCGTGGCTACACCTTC.

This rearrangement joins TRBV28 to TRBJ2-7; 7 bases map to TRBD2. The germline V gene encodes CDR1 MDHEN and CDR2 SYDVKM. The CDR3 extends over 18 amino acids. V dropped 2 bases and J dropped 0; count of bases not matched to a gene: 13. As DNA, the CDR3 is TGTGCCAGCAGTTTACCCCCGGCTAGCGGAGCTAGCTCCTACGAGCAGTACTTC. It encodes CASSLPPASGASSYEQYF.

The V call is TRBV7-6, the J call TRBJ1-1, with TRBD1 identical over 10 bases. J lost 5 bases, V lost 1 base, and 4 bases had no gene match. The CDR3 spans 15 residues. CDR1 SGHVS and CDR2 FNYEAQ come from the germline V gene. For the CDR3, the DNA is TGTGCCAGCAGCTTAGGGGGACAGGGGAGAACTGAAGCTTTCTTT. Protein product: CASSLGGQGRTEAFF.

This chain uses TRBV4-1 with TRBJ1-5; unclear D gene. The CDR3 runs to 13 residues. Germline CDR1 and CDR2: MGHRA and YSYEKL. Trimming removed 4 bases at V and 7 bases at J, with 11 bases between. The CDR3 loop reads CASSPLGWQPQHF. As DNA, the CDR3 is TGCGCCAGCAGCCCCCTGGGCTGGCAGCCCCAGCATTTT.

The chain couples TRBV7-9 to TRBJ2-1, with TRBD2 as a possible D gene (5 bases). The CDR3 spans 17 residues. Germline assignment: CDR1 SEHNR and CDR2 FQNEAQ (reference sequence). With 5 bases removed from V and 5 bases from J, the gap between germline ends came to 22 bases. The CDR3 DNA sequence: TGTGCCAGCAGCCCTGGGATTAGGGCGGGCCCAAACAATGAGCAGTTCTTC. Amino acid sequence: CASSPGIRAGPNNEQFF.

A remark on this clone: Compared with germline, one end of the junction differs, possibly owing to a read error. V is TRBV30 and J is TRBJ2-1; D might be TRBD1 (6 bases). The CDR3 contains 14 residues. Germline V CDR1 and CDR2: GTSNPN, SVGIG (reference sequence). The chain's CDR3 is CAWGVNRARNEQFF. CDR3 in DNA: TGTGCCTGGGGTGTAAACAGGGCTCGCAATGAGCAGTTCTTC.

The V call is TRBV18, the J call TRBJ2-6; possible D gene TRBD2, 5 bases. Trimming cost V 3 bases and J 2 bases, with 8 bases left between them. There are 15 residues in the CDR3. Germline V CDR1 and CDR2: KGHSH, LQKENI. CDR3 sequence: CASSPRAPGANVLTF. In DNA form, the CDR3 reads TGTGCCAGCTCACCGAGGGCACCTGGGGCCAACGTCCTGACTTTC.

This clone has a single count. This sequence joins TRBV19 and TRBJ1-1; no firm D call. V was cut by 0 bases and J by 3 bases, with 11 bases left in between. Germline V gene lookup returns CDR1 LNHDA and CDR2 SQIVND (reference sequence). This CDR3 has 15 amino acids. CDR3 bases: TGTGCCAGTAGTATAGATCCTATAGCGGACACTGAAGCTTTCTTT. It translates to CASSIDPIADTEAFF.